A selection of T cell receptor beta chains follows, all from one sample in a study of CD8+ T cells in alopecia areata. Clones were read by immunoSEQ multiplex PCR, and TCRdb kept only the in-frame ones, dropping some. The sample yields hundreds of thousands of clones, 60% seen once. The specimen comprised CD4+ T cells sorted from blood, sampled at week 52, from a patient treated with tofacitinib. All receptors come from a human donor with alopecia areata. CDR3s leave out the opening cysteine and the closing phenylalanine or tryptophan.

v_gene	j_gene	CDR3aa
TRBV29-1	TRBJ1-2	SAESGSGYT
TRBV15	TRBJ1-1	ATRKSNTEAF
TRBV29-1	TRBJ1-4	SVVGQGAANEKLF
TRBV6-5	TRBJ1-2	ASSPGTGAYGYT
TRBV6-5	TRBJ2-3	ASSYSGDFTDTQY
TRBV4-3	TRBJ1-6	ASSQDGAYNSPLH
TRBV11-3	TRBJ2-3	ASSLDGGPQDTQY
TRBV4-1	TRBJ1-4	ASSQPEGEKLF
TRBV11-2	TRBJ2-7	ASTLERGSNEQY
TRBV30	TRBJ1-2	AWSQDTTNYGYT
TRBV6-6	TRBJ2-6	ASSRAGANVLT
TRBV29-1	TRBJ2-5	SGKGGEETQY
TRBV18	TRBJ1-2	ASSPPDRYYGYT
TRBV18	TRBJ2-1	ASSPDYRGGGDEQF
TRBV5-4	TRBJ2-3	ASSSGLVGALY
TRBV7-9	TRBJ1-4	ASRGGLVEKLF
TRBV30	TRBJ2-7	AWSSGTASSYEQY
TRBV5-4	TRBJ2-1	ASSSSSEQF
TRBV29-1	TRBJ1-6	SARGALDNSPLH
TRBV5-1	TRBJ2-2	ASSWTGLNTGELF
TRBV5-1	TRBJ2-7	ASSLDRTGAYDEQY
TRBV14	TRBJ2-1	ASSQDLGQAEQF
TRBV14	TRBJ2-1	ASSRLGDSSYNEQF
TRBV2	TRBJ2-5	ASSPGRETQY
TRBV29-1	TRBJ2-7	SAKGVYEQY
TRBV25-1	TRBJ2-5	ASSPAGGVQTQY
TRBV14	TRBJ2-2	ASSPQGATGELF
TRBV28	TRBJ2-4	ASSPAGFGDIQY
TRBV29-1	TRBJ2-6	SIRGSGANVLT
TRBV11-2	TRBJ2-5	ASSPGRQETQY
TRBV19	TRBJ2-7	ASMGTGTYEQY
TRBV11-2	TRBJ2-2	ASSFGVMDTGELF
TRBV5-1	TRBJ2-5	ASSRASGAIQETQY
TRBV18	TRBJ2-7	ASSHRETYEQY
TRBV7-2	TRBJ2-6	ASSRRLLPETGANVLT
TRBV9	TRBJ2-7	ASSPPGGVYEQY
TRBV29-1	TRBJ2-5	SVGTSGGQETQY
TRBV27	TRBJ1-6	ASSSSMNRGSPLH
TRBV6-5	TRBJ2-7	ASSKGTQSYEQY
TRBV15	TRBJ2-7	ATSRAPGQGAYEQY
TRBV29-1	TRBJ1-1	SGHTGGQTEAF
TRBV4-1	TRBJ2-3	ASSHRGGSTDTQY
TRBV27	TRBJ2-5	ASSLYSALQETQY
TRBV20-1	TRBJ2-7	SARQGYEQY
TRBV7-8	TRBJ1-5	ASSLGPRGSNQPQH